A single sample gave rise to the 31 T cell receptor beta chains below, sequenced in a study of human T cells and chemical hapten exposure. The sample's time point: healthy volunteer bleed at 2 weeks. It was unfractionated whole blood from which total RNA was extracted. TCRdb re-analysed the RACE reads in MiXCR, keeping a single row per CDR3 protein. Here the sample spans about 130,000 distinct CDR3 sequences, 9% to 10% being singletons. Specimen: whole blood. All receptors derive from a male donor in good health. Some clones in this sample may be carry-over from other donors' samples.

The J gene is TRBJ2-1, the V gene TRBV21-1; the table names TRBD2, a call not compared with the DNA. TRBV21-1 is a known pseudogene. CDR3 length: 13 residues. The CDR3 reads CASSKWRGNEQFF. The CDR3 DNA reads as TGTGCCAGCAGCAAGTGGCGGGGCAATGAGCAGTTCTTC.

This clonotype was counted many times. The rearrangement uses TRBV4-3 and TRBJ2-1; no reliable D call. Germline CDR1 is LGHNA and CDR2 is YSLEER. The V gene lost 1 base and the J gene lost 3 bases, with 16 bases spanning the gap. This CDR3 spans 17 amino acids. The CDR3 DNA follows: TGCGCCAGCAGCCAAGGTTCGGTAGGGAATGGCTACAATGAGCAGTTCTTC. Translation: CASSQGSVGNGYNEQFF.

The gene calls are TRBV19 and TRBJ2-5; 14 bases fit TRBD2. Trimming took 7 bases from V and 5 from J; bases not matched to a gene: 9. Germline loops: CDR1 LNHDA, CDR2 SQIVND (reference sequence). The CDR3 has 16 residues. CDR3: CASNVGTSGRGETQYF. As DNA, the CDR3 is TGTGCCAGTAACGTCGGGACTAGCGGGAGAGGCGAGACCCAGTACTTC.

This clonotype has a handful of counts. The CDR3 reads CASSLAQAIRGTQYF. The CDR3 nucleotides are TGTGCCAGCAGCTTAGCGCAGGCTATCCGGGGGACCCAGTACTTC. V is TRBV7-9 and J is TRBJ2-5, with TRBD2 as a possible D gene (5 bases). CDR1 is SEHNR, CDR2 FQNEAQ, per germline (reference sequence). The germline V and J ends were trimmed by 0 bases and 7 bases, with 15 bases remaining between them. There are 15 residues in the CDR3.

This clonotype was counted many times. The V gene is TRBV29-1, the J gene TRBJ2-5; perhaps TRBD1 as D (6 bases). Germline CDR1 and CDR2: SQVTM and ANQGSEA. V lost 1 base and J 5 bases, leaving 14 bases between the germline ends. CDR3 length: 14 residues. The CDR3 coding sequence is TGCAGCGTTGAAGCGGCAGGGGTTTTGGAGACCCAGTACTTC. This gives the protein CSVEAAGVLETQYF.

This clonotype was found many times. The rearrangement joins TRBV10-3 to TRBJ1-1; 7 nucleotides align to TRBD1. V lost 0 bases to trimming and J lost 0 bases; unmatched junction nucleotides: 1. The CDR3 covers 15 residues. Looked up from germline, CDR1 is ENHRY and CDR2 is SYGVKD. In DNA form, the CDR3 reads TGTGCCATCAGTGAGTCGGGACAGTTGAACACTGAAGCTTTCTTT. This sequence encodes CAISESGQLNTEAFF.

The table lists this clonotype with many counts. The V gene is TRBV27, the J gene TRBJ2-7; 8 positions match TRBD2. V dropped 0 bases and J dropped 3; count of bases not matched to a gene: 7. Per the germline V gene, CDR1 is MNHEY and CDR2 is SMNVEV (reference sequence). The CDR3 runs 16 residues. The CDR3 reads CASSLSPSGGNYEQYF. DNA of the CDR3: TGTGCCAGCAGTTTATCGCCCAGCGGGGGAAACTACGAGCAGTACTTC.

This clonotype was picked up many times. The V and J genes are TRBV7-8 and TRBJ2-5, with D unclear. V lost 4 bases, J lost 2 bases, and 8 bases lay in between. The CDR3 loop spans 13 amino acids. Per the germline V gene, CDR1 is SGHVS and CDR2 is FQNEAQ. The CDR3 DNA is TGTGCCAGCAGCTCTCAGGATCAAGAGACCCAGTACTTC. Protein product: CASSSQDQETQYF.

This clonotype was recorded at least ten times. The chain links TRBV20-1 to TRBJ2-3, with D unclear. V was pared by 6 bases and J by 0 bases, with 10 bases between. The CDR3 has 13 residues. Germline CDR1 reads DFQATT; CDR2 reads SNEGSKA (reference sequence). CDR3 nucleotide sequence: TGCAGTGCGCAGCTACATAGCACAGATACGCAGTATTTT. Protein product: CSAQLHSTDTQYF.

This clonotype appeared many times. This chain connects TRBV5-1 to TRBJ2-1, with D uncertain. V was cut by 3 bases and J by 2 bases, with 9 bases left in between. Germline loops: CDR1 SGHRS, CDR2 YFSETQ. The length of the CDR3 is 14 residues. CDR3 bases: TGCGCCAGCAGCTCGGCCGGCGCCTACAATGAGCAGTTCTTC. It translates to CASSSAGAYNEQFF.

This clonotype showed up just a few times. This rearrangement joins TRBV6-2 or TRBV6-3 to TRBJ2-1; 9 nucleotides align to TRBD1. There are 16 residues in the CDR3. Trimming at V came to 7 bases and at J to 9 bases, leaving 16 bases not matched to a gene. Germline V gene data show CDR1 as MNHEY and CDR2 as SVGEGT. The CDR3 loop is CASTWDRESRTGEQFF. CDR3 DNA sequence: TGTGCCAGCACCTGGGACAGGGAATCTCGTACTGGTGAGCAGTTCTTC.

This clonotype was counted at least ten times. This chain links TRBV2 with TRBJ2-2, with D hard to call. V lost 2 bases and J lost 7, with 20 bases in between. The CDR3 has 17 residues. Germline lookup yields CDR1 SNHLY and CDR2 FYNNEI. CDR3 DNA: TGTGCCAGCAGTGAAACCCGCCCGTGGATGGACGACGGGGAGCTGTTTTTT. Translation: CASSETRPWMDDGELFF.

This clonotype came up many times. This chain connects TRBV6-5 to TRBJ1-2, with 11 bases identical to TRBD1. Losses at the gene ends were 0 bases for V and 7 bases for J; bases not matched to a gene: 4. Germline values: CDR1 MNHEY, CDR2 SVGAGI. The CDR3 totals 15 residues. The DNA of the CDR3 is TGTGCCAGCAGTTACTCGAGGGACAGGGGGTTTGGCTACACCTTC. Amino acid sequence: CASSYSRDRGFGYTF.

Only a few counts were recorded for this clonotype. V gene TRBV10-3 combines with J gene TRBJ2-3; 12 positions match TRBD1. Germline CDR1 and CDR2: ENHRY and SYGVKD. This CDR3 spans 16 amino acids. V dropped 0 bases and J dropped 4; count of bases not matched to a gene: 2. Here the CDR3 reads CAISESGTGGADTQYF. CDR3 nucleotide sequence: TGTGCCATCAGTGAGTCGGGGACAGGGGGCGCAGATACGCAGTATTTT.

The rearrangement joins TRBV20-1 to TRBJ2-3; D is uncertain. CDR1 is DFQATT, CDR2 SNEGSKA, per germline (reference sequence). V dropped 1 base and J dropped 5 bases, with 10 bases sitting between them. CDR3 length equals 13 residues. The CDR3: CSARGLDLDTQYF. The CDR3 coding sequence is TGCAGTGCTAGAGGGCTAGACTTAGATACGCAGTATTTT.

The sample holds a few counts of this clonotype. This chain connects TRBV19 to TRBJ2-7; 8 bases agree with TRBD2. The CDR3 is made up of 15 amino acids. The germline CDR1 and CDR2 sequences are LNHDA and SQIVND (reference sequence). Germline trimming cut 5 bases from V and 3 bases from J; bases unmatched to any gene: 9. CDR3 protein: CASSPPGGSHYEQYF. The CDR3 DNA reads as TGTGCCAGTAGTCCACCGGGAGGGAGCCACTACGAGCAGTACTTC.

The CDR3 loop is CASSPSTGGIYEQYF. The CDR3 DNA sequence: TGTGCCAGTAGTCCGTCGACAGGGGGGATATACGAGCAGTACTTC. This chain uses TRBV19 with TRBJ2-7, with TRBD1 identical over 9 bases. V gave up 5 bases and J gave up 4 bases; unmatched junction bases: 9. The germline V gene encodes CDR1 LNHDA and CDR2 SQIVND (reference sequence). The CDR3 is 15 amino acids. The full variable domain, with the rest looked up from reference TRBV19 and TRBJ2-7, is DGGITQSPKYLFRKEGQNVTLSCEQNLNHDAMYWYRQDPGQGLRLIYYSQIVNDFQKGDIAEGYSVSREKKESFPLTVTSAQKNPTAFYLCASSPSTGGIYEQYFGPGTRLTVT.

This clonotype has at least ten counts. CDR3 in amino acids: CASSPIGGRAQETQYF. CDR3 coding DNA: TGTGCCAGCAGCCCTATTGGGGGAAGGGCCCAAGAGACCCAGTACTTC. The chain joins TRBV7-6 to TRBJ2-5; D may be TRBD1 or TRBD2 (5 bases each). The CDR3 spans 16 residues. Germline loops: CDR1 SGHVS, CDR2 FNYEAQ. Trimming left V 5 bases short and J 1 base short, with 17 bases between.

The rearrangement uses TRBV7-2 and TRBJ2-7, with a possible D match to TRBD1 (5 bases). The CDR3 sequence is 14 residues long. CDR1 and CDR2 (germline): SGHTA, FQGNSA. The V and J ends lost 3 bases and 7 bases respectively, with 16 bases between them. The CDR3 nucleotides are TGTGCCAGCAGCTTTGGTAGGGGAAGATGGGAGCAGTACTTC. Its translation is CASSFGRGRWEQYF.

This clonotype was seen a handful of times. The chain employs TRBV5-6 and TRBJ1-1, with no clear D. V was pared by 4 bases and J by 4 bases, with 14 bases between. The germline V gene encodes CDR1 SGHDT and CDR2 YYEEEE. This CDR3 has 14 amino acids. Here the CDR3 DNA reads TGTGCCAGCAGCCCTCAGCGCTATACCACTGAAGCTTTCTTT. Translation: CASSPQRYTTEAFF.

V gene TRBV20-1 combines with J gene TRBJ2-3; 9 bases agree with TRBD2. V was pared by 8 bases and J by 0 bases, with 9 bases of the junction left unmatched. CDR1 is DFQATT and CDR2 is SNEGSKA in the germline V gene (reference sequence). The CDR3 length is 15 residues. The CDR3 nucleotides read TGCAGTACTGTAGCGGGAGTCTCGAGCACAGATACGCAGTATTTT. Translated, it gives CSTVAGVSSTDTQYF.

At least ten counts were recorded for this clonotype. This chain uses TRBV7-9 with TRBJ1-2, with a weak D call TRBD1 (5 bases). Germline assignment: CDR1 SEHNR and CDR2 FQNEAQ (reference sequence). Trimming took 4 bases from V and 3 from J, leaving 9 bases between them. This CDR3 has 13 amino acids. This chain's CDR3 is CASSWPGHYGYTF. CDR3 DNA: TGTGCCAGCAGCTGGCCGGGACACTATGGCTACACCTTC.

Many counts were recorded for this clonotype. The CDR3 nucleotides read TGCGCCAGCAGCCAGGGCAATGAGCAGTTCTTC. This sequence encodes CASSQGNEQFF. The V gene is TRBV5-1, the J gene TRBJ2-1, with D possibly being TRBD1 (5 bases). With 4 bases removed from V and 6 bases from J, the gap between germline ends came to 5 bases. CDR3 length: 11 amino acids. CDR1 and CDR2 (germline): SGHRS, YFSETQ.

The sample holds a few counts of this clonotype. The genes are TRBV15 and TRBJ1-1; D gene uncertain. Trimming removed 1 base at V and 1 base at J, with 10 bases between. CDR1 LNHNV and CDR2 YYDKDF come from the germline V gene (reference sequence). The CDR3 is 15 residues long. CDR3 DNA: TGTGCCACCAGCAGAGCATGGGCAGGGAACACTGAAGCTTTCTTT. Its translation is CATSRAWAGNTEAFF.

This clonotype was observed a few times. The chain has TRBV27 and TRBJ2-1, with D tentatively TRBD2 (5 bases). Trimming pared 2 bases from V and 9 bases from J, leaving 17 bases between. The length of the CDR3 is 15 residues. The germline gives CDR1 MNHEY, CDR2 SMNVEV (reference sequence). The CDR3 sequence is CASSLGFGGGIEQFF. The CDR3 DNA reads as TGTGCCAGCAGTTTAGGGTTCGGAGGTGGAATTGAGCAGTTCTTC.

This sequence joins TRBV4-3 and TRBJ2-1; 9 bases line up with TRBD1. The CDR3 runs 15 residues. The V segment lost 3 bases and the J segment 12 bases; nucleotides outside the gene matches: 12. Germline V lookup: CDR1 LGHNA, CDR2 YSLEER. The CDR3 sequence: CASSHSPGQGFGQFF. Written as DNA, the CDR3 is TGCGCCAGCAGCCATTCACCGGGACAGGGTTTTGGGCAGTTCTTC.

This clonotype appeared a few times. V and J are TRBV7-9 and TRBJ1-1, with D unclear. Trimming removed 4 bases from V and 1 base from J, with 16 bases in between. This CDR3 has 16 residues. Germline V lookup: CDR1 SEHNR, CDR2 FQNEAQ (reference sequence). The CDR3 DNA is TGTGCCAGCAGCTGGCGACAAAAAACTCCGAACACTGAAGCTTTCTTT. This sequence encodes CASSWRQKTPNTEAFF.

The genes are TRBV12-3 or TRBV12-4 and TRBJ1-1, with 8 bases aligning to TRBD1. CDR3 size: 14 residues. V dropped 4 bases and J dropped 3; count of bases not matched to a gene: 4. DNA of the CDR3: TGTGCCAGCAGTTCGACAGGGGCCCACACTGAAGCTTTCTTT. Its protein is CASSSTGAHTEAFF.

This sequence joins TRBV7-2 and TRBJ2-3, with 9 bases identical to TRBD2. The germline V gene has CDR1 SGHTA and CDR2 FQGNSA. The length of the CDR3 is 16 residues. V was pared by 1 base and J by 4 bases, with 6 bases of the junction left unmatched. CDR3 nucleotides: TGTGCCAGCAGCTTAGGAAGTAGCGGGAGTTCAGATACGCAGTATTTT. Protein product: CASSLGSSGSSDTQYF.

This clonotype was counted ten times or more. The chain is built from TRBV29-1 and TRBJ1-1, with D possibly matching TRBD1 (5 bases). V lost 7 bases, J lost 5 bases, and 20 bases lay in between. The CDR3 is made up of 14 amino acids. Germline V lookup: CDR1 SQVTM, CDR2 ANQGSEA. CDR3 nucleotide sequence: TGCAGCGCCGAGACCGGGGGTCGGGGAACTGAAGCTTTCTTT. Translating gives CSAETGGRGTEAFF.

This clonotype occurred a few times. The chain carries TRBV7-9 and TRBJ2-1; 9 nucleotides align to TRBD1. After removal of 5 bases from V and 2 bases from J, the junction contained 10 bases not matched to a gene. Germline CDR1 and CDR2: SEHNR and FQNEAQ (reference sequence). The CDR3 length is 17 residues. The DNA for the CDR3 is TGTGCCAGCAGCCATAGCGGCGGGGACAGGGCCTACAATGAGCAGTTCTTC. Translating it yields CASSHSGGDRAYNEQFF.